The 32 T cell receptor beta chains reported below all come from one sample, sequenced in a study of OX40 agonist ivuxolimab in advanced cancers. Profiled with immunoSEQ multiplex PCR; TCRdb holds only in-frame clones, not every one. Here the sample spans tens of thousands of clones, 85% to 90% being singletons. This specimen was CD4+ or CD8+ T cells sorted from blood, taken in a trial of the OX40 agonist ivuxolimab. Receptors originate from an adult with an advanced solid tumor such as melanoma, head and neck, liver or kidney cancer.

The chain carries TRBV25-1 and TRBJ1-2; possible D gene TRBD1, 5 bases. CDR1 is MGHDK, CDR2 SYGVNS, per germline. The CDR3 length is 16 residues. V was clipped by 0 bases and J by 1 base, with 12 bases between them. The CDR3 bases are TGTGCCAGCAGTGAATATGGGGGGTCCGGTAACTATGGCTACACCTTC. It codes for CASSEYGGSGNYGYTF.

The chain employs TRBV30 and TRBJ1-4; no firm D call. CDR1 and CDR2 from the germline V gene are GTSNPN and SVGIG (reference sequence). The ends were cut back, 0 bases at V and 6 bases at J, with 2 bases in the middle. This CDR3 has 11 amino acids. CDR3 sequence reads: CAWSVDEKLFF. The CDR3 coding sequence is TGTGCCTGGAGTGTCGATGAAAAACTGTTTTTT.

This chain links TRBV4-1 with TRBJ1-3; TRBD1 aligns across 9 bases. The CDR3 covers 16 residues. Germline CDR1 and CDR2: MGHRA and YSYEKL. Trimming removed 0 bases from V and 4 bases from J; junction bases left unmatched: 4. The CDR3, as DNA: TGCGCCAGCAGCCAAGATGAAGGGACAGGGGGAAACACCATATATTTT. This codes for CASSQDEGTGGNTIYF.

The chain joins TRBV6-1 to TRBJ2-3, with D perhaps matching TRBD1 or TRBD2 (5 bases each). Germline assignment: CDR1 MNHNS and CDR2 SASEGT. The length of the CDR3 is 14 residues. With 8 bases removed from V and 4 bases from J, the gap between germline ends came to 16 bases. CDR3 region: CASVRGQPADTQYF. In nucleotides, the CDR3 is TGTGCCAGCGTGAGGGGCCAGCCGGCAGATACGCAGTATTTT.

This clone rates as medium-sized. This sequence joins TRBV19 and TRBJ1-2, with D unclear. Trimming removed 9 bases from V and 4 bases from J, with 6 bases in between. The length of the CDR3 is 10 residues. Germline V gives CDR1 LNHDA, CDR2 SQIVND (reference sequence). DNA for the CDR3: TGTGCCAGCGAAGGCTATGGCTACACCTTC. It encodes CASEGYGYTF.

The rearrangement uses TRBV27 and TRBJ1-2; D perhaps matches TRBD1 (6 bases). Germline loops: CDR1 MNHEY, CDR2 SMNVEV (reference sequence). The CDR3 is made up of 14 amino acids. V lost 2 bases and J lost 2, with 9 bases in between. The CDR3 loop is CASSLRQGNYGYTF. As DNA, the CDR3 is TGTGCCAGCAGTTTAAGGCAGGGGAACTATGGCTACACCTTC.

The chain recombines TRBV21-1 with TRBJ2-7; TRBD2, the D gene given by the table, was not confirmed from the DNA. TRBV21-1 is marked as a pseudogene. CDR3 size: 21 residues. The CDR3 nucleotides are TGTGCCAGCAGCAAATTCCCACCGGTAGCGGGAGGGGACCGGGTCCCCTACGAGCAGTACTTC. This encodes CASSKFPPVAGGDRVPYEQYF.

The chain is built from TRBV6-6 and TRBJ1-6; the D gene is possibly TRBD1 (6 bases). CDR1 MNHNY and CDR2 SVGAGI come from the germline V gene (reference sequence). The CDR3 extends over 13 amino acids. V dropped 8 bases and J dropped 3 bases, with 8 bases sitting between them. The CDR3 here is CASEQGYNSPLHF. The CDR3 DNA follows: TGTGCCAGCGAACAGGGCTATAATTCACCCCTCCACTTT.

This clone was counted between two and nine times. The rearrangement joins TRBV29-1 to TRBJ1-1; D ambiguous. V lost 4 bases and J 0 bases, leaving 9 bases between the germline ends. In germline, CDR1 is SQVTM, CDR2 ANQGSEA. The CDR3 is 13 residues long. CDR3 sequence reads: CSVVSFMNTEAFF. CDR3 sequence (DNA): TGCAGCGTTGTCAGCTTCATGAACACTGAAGCTTTCTTT.

The CDR3 nucleotides are TGTGCCAGCAGCTCGGGACTACCCCCCGTGAGGCAGTACTTC. It codes for CASSSGLPPVRQYF. This chain connects TRBV6-1 to TRBJ2-7, with 7 bases matching TRBD2. The germline V gene has CDR1 MNHNS and CDR2 SASEGT. Unmatched junction bases numbered 14, after V lost 6 bases and J lost 9 bases. The CDR3 extends over 14 amino acids.

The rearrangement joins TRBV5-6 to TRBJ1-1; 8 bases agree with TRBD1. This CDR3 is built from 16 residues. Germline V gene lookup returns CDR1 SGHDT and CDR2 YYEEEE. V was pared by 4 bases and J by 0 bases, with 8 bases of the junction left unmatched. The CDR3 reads CASSRTGWGLNTEAFF. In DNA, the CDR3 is TGTGCCAGCAGCCGGACAGGGTGGGGCTTGAACACTGAAGCTTTCTTT. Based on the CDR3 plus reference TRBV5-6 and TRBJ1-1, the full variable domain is DAGVTQSPTHLIKTRGQQVTLRCSPKSGHDTVSWYQQALGQGPQFIFQYYEEEERQRGNFPDRFSGHQFPNYSSELNVNALLLGDSALYLCASSRTGWGLNTEAFFGQGTRLTVV.

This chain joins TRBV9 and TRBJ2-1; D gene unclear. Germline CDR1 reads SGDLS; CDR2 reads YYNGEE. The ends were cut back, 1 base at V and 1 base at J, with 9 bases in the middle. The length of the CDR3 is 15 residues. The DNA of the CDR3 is TGTGCCAGCAGCGTAAGCCAGAAATCCTACAATGAGCAGTTCTTC. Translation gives CASSVSQKSYNEQFF.

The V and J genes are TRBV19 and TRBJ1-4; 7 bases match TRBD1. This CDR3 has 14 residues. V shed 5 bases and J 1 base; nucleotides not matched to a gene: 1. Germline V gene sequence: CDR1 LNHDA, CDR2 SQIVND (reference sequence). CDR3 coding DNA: TGTGCCAGTAGTTACAGGGGAACTAATGAAAAACTGTTTTTT. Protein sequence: CASSYRGTNEKLFF.

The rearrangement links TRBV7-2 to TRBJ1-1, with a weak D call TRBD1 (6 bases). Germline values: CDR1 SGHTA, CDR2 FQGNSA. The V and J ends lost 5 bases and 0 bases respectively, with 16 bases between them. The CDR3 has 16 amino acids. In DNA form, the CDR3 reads TGTGCCAGCAGCGTAAGACAGGTATCCATGAACACTGAAGCTTTCTTT. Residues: CASSVRQVSMNTEAFF.

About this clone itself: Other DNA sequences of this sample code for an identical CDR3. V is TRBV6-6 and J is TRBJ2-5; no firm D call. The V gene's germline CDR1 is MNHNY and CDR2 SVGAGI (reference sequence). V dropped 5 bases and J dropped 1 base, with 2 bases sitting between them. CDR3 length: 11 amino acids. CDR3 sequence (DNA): TGTGCCAGCAGTCTCCAAGAGACCCAGTACTTC. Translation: CASSLQETQYF.

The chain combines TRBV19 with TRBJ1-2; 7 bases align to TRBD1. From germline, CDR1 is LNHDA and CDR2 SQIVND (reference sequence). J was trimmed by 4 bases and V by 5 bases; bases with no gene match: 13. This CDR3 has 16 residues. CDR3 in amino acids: CASSPQPGQNIYGYTF. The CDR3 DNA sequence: TGTGCCAGTAGTCCCCAACCGGGACAGAATATCTATGGCTACACCTTC.

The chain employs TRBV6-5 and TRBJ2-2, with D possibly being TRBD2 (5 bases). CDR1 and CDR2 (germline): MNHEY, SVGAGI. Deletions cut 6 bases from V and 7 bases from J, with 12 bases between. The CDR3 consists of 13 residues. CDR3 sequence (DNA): TGTGCCAGCAGATTGAGCGGTGGCGGGGAGCTGTTTTTT. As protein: CASRLSGGGELFF.

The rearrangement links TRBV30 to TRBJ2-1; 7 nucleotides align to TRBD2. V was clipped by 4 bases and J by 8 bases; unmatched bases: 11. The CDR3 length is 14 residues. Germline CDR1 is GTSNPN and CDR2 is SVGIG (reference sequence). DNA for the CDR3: TGTGCCTGGACCCGGGGCGGGAGTTGGGATGAGCAGTTCTTC. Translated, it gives CAWTRGGSWDEQFF.

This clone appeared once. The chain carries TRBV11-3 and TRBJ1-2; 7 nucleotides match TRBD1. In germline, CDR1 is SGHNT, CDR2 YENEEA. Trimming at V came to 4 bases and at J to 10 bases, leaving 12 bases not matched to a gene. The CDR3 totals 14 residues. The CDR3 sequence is CASSSTRGQSSYTF. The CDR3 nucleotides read TGTGCCAGCAGCTCAACAAGGGGACAGTCTTCCTACACCTTC.

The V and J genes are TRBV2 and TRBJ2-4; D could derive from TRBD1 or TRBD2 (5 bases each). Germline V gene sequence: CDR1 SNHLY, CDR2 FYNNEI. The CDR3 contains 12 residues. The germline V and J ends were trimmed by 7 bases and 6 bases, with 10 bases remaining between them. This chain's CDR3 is CASMTGGNIQYF. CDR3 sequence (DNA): TGTGCCAGCATGACTGGGGGAAACATTCAGTACTTC.

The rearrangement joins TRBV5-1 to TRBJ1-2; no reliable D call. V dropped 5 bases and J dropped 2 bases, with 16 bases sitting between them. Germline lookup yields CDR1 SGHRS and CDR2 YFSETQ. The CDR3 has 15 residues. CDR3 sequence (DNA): TGCGCCAGCAGGCTTGCGGAATCGTTAAACTATGGCTACACCTTC. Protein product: CASRLAESLNYGYTF.

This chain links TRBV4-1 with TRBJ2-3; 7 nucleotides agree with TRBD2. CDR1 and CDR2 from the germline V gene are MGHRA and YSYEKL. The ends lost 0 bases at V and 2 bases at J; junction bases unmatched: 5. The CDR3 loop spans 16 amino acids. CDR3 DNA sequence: TGCGCCAGCAGCCAAGATCCTGCGGGAGACACAGATACGCAGTATTTT. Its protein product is CASSQDPAGDTDTQYF.

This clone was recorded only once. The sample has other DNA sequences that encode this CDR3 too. This chain's CDR3 is CASSVASPDTQYF. In nucleotides, the CDR3 is TGTGCCAGCAGCGTTGCTAGTCCAGATACGCAGTATTTT. The V call is TRBV9, the J call TRBJ2-3; D uncertain. Looked up from germline, CDR1 is SGDLS and CDR2 is YYNGEE. V shed 2 bases and J shed 4 bases, with 8 bases lying between them. The CDR3 loop spans 13 amino acids.

The CDR3 here is CASTPLWRNEQFF. CDR3 DNA sequence: TGTGCCAGCACCCCTTTATGGCGAAATGAGCAGTTCTTC. V and J are TRBV6-5 and TRBJ2-1, with D unresolved. The CDR3 runs 13 residues. The V gene lost 7 bases and the J gene lost 7 bases, with 14 bases spanning the gap. The germline V gene has CDR1 MNHEY and CDR2 SVGAGI.

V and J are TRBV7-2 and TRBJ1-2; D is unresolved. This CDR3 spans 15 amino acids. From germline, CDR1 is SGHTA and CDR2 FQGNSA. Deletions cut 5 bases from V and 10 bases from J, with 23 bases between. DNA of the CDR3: TGTGCCAGCAGCCGAGGGAAGGGCCCGCGGAGTGTCTACACCTTC. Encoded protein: CASSRGKGPRSVYTF.

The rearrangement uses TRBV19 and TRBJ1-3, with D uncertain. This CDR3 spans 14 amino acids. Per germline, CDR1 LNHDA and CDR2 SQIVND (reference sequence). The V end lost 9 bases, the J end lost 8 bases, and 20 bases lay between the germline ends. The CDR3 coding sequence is TGTGCCAGGCATGGCCCTACGGAACGGGACACCATATATTTT. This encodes CARHGPTERDTIYF.

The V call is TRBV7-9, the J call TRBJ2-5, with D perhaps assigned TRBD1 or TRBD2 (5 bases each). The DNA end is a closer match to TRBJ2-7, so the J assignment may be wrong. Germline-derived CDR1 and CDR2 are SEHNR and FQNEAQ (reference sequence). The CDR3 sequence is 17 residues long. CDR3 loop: CASSLQGTLGRTYEQYF. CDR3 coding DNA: TGTGCCAGCAGCTTACAAGGGACCCTTGGAAGGACCTACGAGCAGTACTTC.

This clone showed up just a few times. CDR3 coding DNA: TGTGCCAGCAGCAGGGGTGGTGGCTACACCTTC. Amino acid sequence: CASSRGGGYTF. The rearrangement links TRBV7-8 to TRBJ1-2, with D perhaps TRBD1 (5 bases). Between the trimmed V and J ends, which lost 5 bases and 7 bases, there was a span of 8 bases. CDR3 length: 11 amino acids. Per the germline V gene, CDR1 is SGHVS and CDR2 is FQNEAQ.

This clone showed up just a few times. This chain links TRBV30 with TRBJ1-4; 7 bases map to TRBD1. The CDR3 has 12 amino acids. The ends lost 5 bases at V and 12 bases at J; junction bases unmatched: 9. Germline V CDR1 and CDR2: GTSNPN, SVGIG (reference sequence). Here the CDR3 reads CAWGGGGRELFF. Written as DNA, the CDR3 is TGTGCCTGGGGCGGAGGGGGCCGAGAACTGTTTTTT.

The DNA for the CDR3 is TGTGCCAGTAGCGGAGCGGCCTCTACCTACAATGAGCAGTTCTTC. This codes for CASSGAASTYNEQFF. The chain carries TRBV19 and TRBJ2-1; perhaps TRBD2 as D (5 bases). This CDR3 has 15 amino acids. Trimming left V 6 bases short and J 2 bases short, with 14 bases between. CDR1 is LNHDA and CDR2 is SQIVND in the germline V gene (reference sequence).

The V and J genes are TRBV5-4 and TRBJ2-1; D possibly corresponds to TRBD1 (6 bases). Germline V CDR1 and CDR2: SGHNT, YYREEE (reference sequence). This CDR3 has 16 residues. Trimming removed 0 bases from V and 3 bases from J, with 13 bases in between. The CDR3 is CASSLGRGQYYNEQFF. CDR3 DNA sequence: TGTGCCAGCAGCTTGGGCAGAGGACAGTACTACAATGAGCAGTTCTTC.

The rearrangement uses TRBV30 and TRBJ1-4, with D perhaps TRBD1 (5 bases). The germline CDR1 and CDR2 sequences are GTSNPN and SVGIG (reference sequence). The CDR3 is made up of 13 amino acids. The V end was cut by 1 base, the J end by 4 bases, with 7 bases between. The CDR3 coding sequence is TGTGCCTGGAGTGCTGGGGGTAATGAAAAACTGTTTTTT. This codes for CAWSAGGNEKLFF. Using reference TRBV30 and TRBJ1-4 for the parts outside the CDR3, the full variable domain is SQTIHQWPATLVQPVGSPLSLECTVEGTSNPNLYWYRQAAGRGLQLLFYSVGIGQISSEVPQNLSASRPQDRQFILSSKKLLLSDSGFYLCAWSAGGNEKLFFGSGTQLSVL.